What follows are 17 T cell receptor beta chains derived from one specimen sequenced in a study of blood T cell repertoires in COVID-19. Only in-frame clones appear in the TCRdb table, and some are missing; sequencing was by immunoSEQ multiplex PCR. This table has around 100,000 clones, roughly nine tenths appearing once. The sequenced sample consisted of peripheral blood. The source of these receptors is a man younger than 40 in a cohort sampled during active COVID-19.

The V gene is TRBV6-4, the J gene TRBJ1-2, with 9 bases that match TRBD1. Per the germline V gene, CDR1 is MRHNA and CDR2 is SNTAGT. CDR3 length: 15 residues. The V gene end was trimmed by 6 bases and the J gene end by 6 bases; junction bases not matched to a gene: 11. The chain's CDR3 is CASSLRTGEGNGYTF. CDR3 nucleotides: TGTGCCAGCAGCCTCCGGACAGGGGAGGGAAATGGCTACACCTTC.

The chain is built from TRBV4-2 and TRBJ1-3; D is undetermined. The CDR3 has 16 residues. V lost 0 bases and J 0 bases, leaving 9 bases between the germline ends. Germline values: CDR1 LGHNA, CDR2 YNFKEQ. CDR3 nucleotide sequence: TGTGCCAGCAGCCAAGATCCCGCAGACTCTGGAAACACCATATATTTT. This sequence encodes CASSQDPADSGNTIYF.

The rearrangement links TRBV30 to TRBJ2-5, with 8 nucleotides matching TRBD1. The CDR3 totals 15 residues. V gave up 2 bases and J gave up 3 bases; unmatched junction bases: 8. Germline CDR1 and CDR2: GTSNPN and SVGIG (reference sequence). The CDR3 region is CAWSTTRTGKETQYF. DNA for the CDR3: TGTGCCTGGAGTACAACCCGGACAGGGAAAGAGACCCAGTACTTC.

The chain has TRBV10-3 and TRBJ2-7, with TRBD2 matching 14 bases. The CDR3 loop spans 18 amino acids. Trimming removed 6 bases from V and 0 bases from J; junction bases left unmatched: 10. Germline loops: CDR1 ENHRY, CDR2 SYGVKD. CDR3 coding DNA: TGTGCCATCAGGCCGTCGGGACTAGCGGGGGCCCTCTCCTACGAGCAGTACTTC. Translation gives CAIRPSGLAGALSYEQYF.

The genes are TRBV5-8 and TRBJ2-3, with 10 bases that match TRBD2. V shed 10 bases and J 4 bases; nucleotides not matched to a gene: 9. There are 14 residues in the CDR3. Germline values: CDR1 SGHTS, CDR2 YDEGEE. DNA of the CDR3: TGTGCCTGGGCTAGCGGGGGAGGGGCAGATACGCAGTATTTT. Translation gives CAWASGGGADTQYF. Full variable domain (missing parts from reference TRBV5-8 and TRBJ2-3): EAGVTQSPTHLIKTRGQQATLRCSPISGHTSVYWYQQALGLGLQFLLWYDEGEERNRGNFPPRFSGRQFPNYSSELNVNALELEDSALYLCAWASGGGADTQYFGPGTRLTVL.

The chain has TRBV15 and TRBJ1-5; D is unclear. The germline V gene has CDR1 LNHNV and CDR2 YYDKDF (reference sequence). The V and J ends lost 5 bases and 4 bases respectively, with 9 bases between them. The CDR3 covers 13 residues. The DNA for the CDR3 is TGTGCCACCAGCTCAGGTCATAATCAGCCCCAGCATTTT. Protein product: CATSSGHNQPQHF.

The rearrangement joins TRBV7-8 to TRBJ2-7, with TRBD1 as a possible D gene (6 bases). The CDR3 length is 15 residues. Deletions cut 5 bases from V and 2 bases from J, with 16 bases between. Germline CDR1 SGHVS, CDR2 FQNEAQ. The DNA for the CDR3 is TGTGCCAGCAGCCAGGGGCAGGGCCGAACCTACGAGCAGTACTTC. It yields the protein CASSQGQGRTYEQYF.

This rearrangement joins TRBV4-3 to TRBJ1-2, with D possibly TRBD1 on 5 matching bases. This CDR3 spans 14 amino acids. V lost 0 bases and J 0 bases, leaving 5 bases between the germline ends. Germline lookup yields CDR1 LGHNA and CDR2 YSLEER. CDR3 protein: CASSQDRANYGYTF. The CDR3 DNA reads TGCGCCAGCAGCCAAGACAGGGCTAACTATGGCTACACCTTC.

The V gene is TRBV10-3, the J gene TRBJ2-2; 8 nucleotides match TRBD1. With 7 bases clipped from V and 2 bases from J, the junction kept 6 bases outside the gene matches. Germline V gene data show CDR1 as ENHRY and CDR2 as SYGVKD. CDR3 length equals 15 residues. The CDR3 region is CAITSQGANTGELFF. DNA of the CDR3: TGTGCCATCACTTCTCAGGGGGCAAACACCGGGGAGCTGTTTTTT.

The J gene is TRBJ2-6, the V gene TRBV2; a possible D gene is TRBD1 (5 bases). V was shortened by 0 bases and J by 1 base, with 7 bases between the two germline ends. Germline assignment: CDR1 SNHLY and CDR2 FYNNEI. The CDR3 has 16 amino acids. CDR3 in amino acids: CASSEAGASGANVLTF. The CDR3 DNA sequence: TGTGCCAGCAGTGAAGCAGGGGCGTCTGGGGCCAACGTCCTGACTTTC.

This chain uses TRBV30 with TRBJ2-2; D is perhaps TRBD1 (5 bases). The V gene lost 1 base and the J gene lost 0 bases, with 9 bases spanning the gap. Germline values: CDR1 GTSNPN, CDR2 SVGIG (reference sequence). The CDR3 has 15 residues. The chain's CDR3 is CAWSAVTANTGELFF. The CDR3, as DNA: TGTGCCTGGAGTGCTGTGACAGCGAACACCGGGGAGCTGTTTTTT.

As concerns this clone: Within the sample, other DNA sequences also encode this same CDR3. The genes are TRBV5-1 and TRBJ2-3; D gene ambiguous. Germline lookup yields CDR1 SGHRS and CDR2 YFSETQ. V dropped 2 bases and J dropped 1 base, with 8 bases sitting between them. The CDR3 is 14 amino acids. CDR3 residues: CASSLGEGTDTQYF. The CDR3, as DNA: TGCGCCAGCAGCTTAGGAGAGGGCACAGATACGCAGTATTTT.

This clone appeared a few times. DNA for the CDR3: TGTGCCAGCAGTCACCAGGGGGAGAACTATGGCTACACCTTC. As protein: CASSHQGENYGYTF. The chain links TRBV6-5 to TRBJ1-2, with 7 bases fitting TRBD1. The germline V gene has CDR1 MNHEY and CDR2 SVGAGI. The CDR3 sequence is 14 residues long. V shed 5 bases, J shed 2 bases, and the junction held 5 bases outside the gene matches.

The chain uses TRBV2 and TRBJ1-4; D call uncertain. The CDR3 runs to 14 residues. Trimming removed 3 bases from V and 8 bases from J, with 13 bases in between. Germline CDR1 SNHLY, CDR2 FYNNEI. CDR3 nucleotides: TGTGCCAGCAGTGAGTCTTCTCCCTTAGAAAAACTGTTTTTT. Translating gives CASSESSPLEKLFF.

The chain employs TRBV5-4 and TRBJ1-2; possible D gene TRBD1, 5 bases. V lost 4 bases and J 6 bases, leaving 10 bases between the germline ends. The germline gives CDR1 SGHNT, CDR2 YYREEE (reference sequence). The CDR3 loop spans 12 amino acids. The DNA of the CDR3 is TGTGCCAGCAGCCCGACAGCAGATGGCTACACCTTC. It specifies CASSPTADGYTF.

The chain couples TRBV2 to TRBJ2-2; 8 positions match TRBD2. J lost 7 bases, V lost 2 bases, and 6 bases had no gene match. The CDR3 loop spans 15 amino acids. Germline V CDR1 and CDR2: SNHLY, FYNNEI. The CDR3 here is CASSERGGIIGELFF. DNA for the CDR3: TGTGCCAGCAGTGAACGGGGGGGTATTATCGGGGAGCTGTTTTTT.

The CDR3 is CASSQDPAGVGNQPQHF. The CDR3 DNA reads TGTGCCAGCAGCCAAGATCCGGCAGGGGTGGGCAATCAGCCCCAGCATTTT. The chain joins TRBV3-1 (or the pseudogene TRBV3-2) to TRBJ1-5, with a tentative D call TRBD1 (6 bases). CDR3 length equals 17 residues. The germline gives CDR1 LGHDT, CDR2 YNNKEL (reference sequence). V lost 0 bases and J lost 2, with 14 bases in between.